The rows below give T cell receptor beta chains drawn from one sample of a study of blood T cell repertoires in COVID-19. The data were produced by immunoSEQ multiplex PCR, yet TCRdb's version contains in-frame clones alone and is incomplete. Of around 140,000 clones in the sample, about 76% are singletons; the top ten hold around 8.4%. The sequencing sample was made of peripheral blood. The receptors were sampled from a human donor in a cohort sampled during active COVID-19. Each CDR3 is given with its conserved first and last residue. The D gene is left open where the match is weak. Clone size, where shown, is once, few, many, or a class for clones that have expanded.

j_call | d_call | clone_size | v_call | cdr3_aa | cdr3_nt
TRBJ1-5 | . | . | TRBV29-1 | CSVASSQYQPQHF | TGCAGCGTTGCATCTAGCCAATATCAGCCCCAGCATTTT
TRBJ2-4 | . | . | TRBV5-1 | CASSSKDRSVAKNIQYF | TGCGCCAGCAGCTCAAAAGACAGGTCAGTAGCCAAAAACATTCAGTACTTC
TRBJ2-1 | . | . | TRBV7-2 | CASSLGLGTYNEQFF | TGTGCCAGCAGCTTAGGACTAGGCACTTACAATGAGCAGTTCTTC
TRBJ1-1 | . | . | TRBV18 | CASSPEVVGTEAFF | TGTGCCAGCTCACCCGAGGTGGTAGGTACTGAAGCTTTCTTT
TRBJ1-2 | TRBD1 | . | TRBV5-1 | CASSPGQGGGYGYTF | TGCGCCAGCAGCCCCGGACAGGGGGGCGGCTATGGCTACACCTTC
TRBJ1-3 | . | . | TRBV5-6 | CASSLNRNTIYF | TGTGCCAGCAGCTTAAATAGAAACACCATATATTTT
TRBJ2-1 | TRBD2 | . | TRBV7-9 | CASSLASGTSAYDEQFF | TGTGCCAGCAGCTTAGCTTCCGGGACTAGCGCATACGATGAGCAGTTCTTC
TRBJ1-3 | . | . | TRBV28 | CASSFGGQASGNTIYF | TGTGCCAGCAGTTTCGGGGGGCAGGCCTCTGGAAACACCATATATTTT
TRBJ2-1 | . | . | TRBV28 | CASGGGSSYNEQFF | TGTGCCAGCGGAGGCGGTAGCTCCTACAATGAGCAGTTCTTC
TRBJ2-5 | TRBD2 | . | TRBV6-5 | CASSYELAGDRETQYF | TGTGCCAGCAGTTACGAATTAGCGGGAGACCGGGAGACCCAGTACTTC
TRBJ1-1 | TRBD1 | few | TRBV5-1 | CASSGGTANTEAFF | TGCGCCAGCAGCGGAGGGACAGCCAACACTGAAGCTTTCTTT
TRBJ1-4 | . | . | TRBV19 | CASSRQSATNEKLFF | TGTGCCAGTAGCCGACAGTCCGCAACTAATGAAAAACTGTTTTTT
TRBJ2-7 | TRBD2 | . | TRBV28 | CASRPTSGSSYEQYF | TGTGCCAGCAGGCCGACTAGCGGGAGCTCCTACGAGCAGTACTTC
TRBJ1-1 | . | . | TRBV4-1 | CASSQVLWSMNTEAFF | TGCGCCAGCAGCCAAGTACTCTGGAGTATGAACACTGAAGCTTTCTTT
TRBJ1-3 | . | . | TRBV18 | CASSTGGSGNTIYF | TGTGCCAGCTCTACCGGGGGGAGTGGAAACACCATATATTTT
TRBJ1-2 | TRBD1 | few | TRBV3-1/TRBV3-2 | CASSRLGQGYGYTF | TGTGCCAGCAGCCGCCTGGGACAGGGATATGGCTACACCTTC
TRBJ2-1 | . | . | TRBV15 | CATSRDRREEQFF | TGTGCCACCAGCAGAGATCGACGGGAAGAGCAGTTCTTC
TRBJ2-6 | TRBD1 | . | TRBV12-5 | CASAPGQGVVAGANVLTF | TGTGCTAGTGCCCCTGGACAGGGAGTGGTGGCTGGGGCCAACGTCCTGACTTTC
TRBJ1-5 | . | . | TRBV6-5 | CASRWGGNQPQHF | TGTGCCAGTCGATGGGGAGGCAATCAGCCCCAGCATTTT
TRBJ2-1 | . | . | TRBV10-3 | CAISPSSYNEQFF | TGTGCCATCAGTCCTAGCTCCTACAATGAGCAGTTCTTC
TRBJ1-6 | TRBD1 | few | TRBV3-1/TRBV3-2 | CASSSRQGAESPLHF | TGTGCCAGCAGCTCTCGACAGGGGGCGGAATCACCCCTCCACTTT
TRBJ2-5 | . | . | TRBV28 | CASKQGQETQYF | TGTGCCAGCAAACAGGGACAAGAGACCCAGTACTTC
TRBJ2-4 | TRBD1 | . | TRBV18 | CASSPKGQGFPQNIQYF | TGTGCCAGCTCACCAAAGGGACAGGGATTTCCCCAAAACATTCAGTACTTC
TRBJ1-1 | . | . | TRBV5-1 | CASSLDPGNTEAFF | TGCGCCAGCAGCTTGGATCCGGGAAACACTGAAGCTTTCTTT
TRBJ2-3 | . | . | TRBV3-1/TRBV3-2 | CASSHGGNTDTQYF | TGTGCCAGCAGCCACGGGGGTAACACAGATACGCAGTATTTT
TRBJ2-1 | TRBD2 | . | TRBV13 | CASSRGLAAGTSYNEQFF | TGTGCCAGCAGCCGGGGACTAGCGGCAGGAACTTCCTACAATGAGCAGTTCTTC
TRBJ1-2 | . | . | TRBV6-2/TRBV6-3 | CASSYLTDTGYTF | TGTGCCAGCAGTTACTTAACGGACACCGGCTACACCTTC
TRBJ1-3 | TRBD1 | . | TRBV28 | CASSLTGLGGNTIYF | TGTGCCAGCAGTCTGACAGGGCTAGGTGGAAACACCATATATTTT
TRBJ2-1 | . | . | TRBV15 | CATSGLNRGTLLGEQFF | TGTGCCACCAGCGGTTTAAATAGGGGGACCCTCTTAGGTGAGCAGTTCTTC
TRBJ2-7 | . | . | TRBV29-1 | CSVAGGHEQYF | TGCAGCGTTGCCGGCGGGCACGAGCAGTACTTC
TRBJ1-4 | . | . | TRBV18 | CASSPTDGARDEKLFF | TGTGCCAGCTCACCCACTGATGGTGCGCGGGATGAAAAACTGTTTTTT
TRBJ2-2 | . | . | TRBV5-1 | CASSPTPNTGELFF | TGCGCCAGCAGCCCTACGCCTAACACCGGGGAGCTGTTTTTT